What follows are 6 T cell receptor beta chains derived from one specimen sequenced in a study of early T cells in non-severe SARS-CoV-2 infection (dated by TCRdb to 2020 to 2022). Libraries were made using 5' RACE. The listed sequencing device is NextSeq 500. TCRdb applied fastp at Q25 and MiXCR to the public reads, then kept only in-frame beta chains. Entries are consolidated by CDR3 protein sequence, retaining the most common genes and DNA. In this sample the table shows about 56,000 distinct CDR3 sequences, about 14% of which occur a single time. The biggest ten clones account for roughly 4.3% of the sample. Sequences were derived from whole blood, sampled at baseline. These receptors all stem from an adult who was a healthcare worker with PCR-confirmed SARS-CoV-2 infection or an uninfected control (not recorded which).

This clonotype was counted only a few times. Here the CDR3 reads CASSATSLTETQYF. The CDR3 coding sequence is TGTGCCAGCAGCGCGACTAGCCTAACGGAGACCCAGTACTTC. The chain links TRBV7-2 to TRBJ2-5, with 7 bases lining up with TRBD2. The ends lost 5 bases at V and 5 bases at J; junction bases unmatched: 8. CDR1 SGHTA and CDR2 FQGNSA come from the germline V gene. This CDR3 has 14 residues.

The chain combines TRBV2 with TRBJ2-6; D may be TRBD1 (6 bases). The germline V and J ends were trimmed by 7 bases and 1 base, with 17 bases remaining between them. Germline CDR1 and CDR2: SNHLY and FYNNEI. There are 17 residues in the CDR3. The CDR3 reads CASTPYPGASGANVLTF. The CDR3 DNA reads TGTGCCAGCACCCCGTACCCAGGGGCTTCTGGGGCCAACGTCCTGACTTTC.

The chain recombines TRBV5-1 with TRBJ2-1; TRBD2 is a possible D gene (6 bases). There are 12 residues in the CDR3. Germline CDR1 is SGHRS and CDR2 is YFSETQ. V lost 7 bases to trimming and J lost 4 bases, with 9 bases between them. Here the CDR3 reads CASGGTYNEQFF. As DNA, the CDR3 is TGCGCCAGCGGGGGGACTTACAATGAGCAGTTCTTC.

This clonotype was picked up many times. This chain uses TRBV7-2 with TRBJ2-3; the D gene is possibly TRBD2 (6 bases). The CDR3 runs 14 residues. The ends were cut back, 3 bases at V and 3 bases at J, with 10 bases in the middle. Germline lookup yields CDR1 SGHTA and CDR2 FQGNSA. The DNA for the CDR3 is TGTGCCAGCAGCTTGGGACTGCAAACAGATACGCAGTATTTT. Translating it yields CASSLGLQTDTQYF.

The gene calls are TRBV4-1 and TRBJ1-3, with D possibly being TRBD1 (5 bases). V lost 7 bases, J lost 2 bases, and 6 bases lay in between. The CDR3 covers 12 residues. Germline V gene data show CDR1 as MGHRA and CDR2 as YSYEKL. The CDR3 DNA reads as TGCGCCAGCAAGGGGACTGGAAACACCATATATTTT. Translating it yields CASKGTGNTIYF.

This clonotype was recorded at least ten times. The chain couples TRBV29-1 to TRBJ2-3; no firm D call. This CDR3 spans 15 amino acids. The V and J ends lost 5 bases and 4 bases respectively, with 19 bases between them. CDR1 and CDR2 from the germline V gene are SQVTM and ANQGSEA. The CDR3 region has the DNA TGCAGCGTTCGGTATCGCTCCGGGTTCGCAGATACGCAGTATTTT. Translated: CSVRYRSGFADTQYF.